The present T cell receptor (beta chain) was sequenced within a study of T cell responses to AZD1222 COVID-19 vaccine. General observations from the study: Unmutated variant regions reportedly attract nearly half of all spike-specific TCRs. There were vaccine-associated CD4 TCRs across spike, dominant at 160-218 and 743-854.

Details on this clone: Its antigen is still unknown.

Clones were sequenced by immunoSEQ multiplex PCR, and TCRdb holds only the in-frame ones, with some missing. Of 130,000 or so clones in the sample, 70% to 90% were seen once. Germline CDR1 is GTSNPN and CDR2 is SVGIG (reference sequence). The V gene lost 0 bases and the J gene lost 0 bases, with 6 bases spanning the gap. CDR3 length equals 13 residues. The rearrangement uses TRBV30 and TRBJ2-7, with a tentative D call TRBD1 (5 bases). The TCR was taken from an adult in good health. Sequencing was performed on peripheral blood, taken on day 0 of AZD1222 vaccination. The CDR3 coding sequence is TGTGCCTGGAGTGTGCAGGGCTCCTACGAGCAGTACTTC. It translates to CAWSVQGSYEQYF.